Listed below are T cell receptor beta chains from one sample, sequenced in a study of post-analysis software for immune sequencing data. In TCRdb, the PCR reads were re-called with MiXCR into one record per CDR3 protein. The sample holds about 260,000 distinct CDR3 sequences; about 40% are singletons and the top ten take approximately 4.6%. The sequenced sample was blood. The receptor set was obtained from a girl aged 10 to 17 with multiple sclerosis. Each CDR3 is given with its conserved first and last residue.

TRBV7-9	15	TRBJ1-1	CASSLDGKGGTEAFF
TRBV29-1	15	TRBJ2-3	CSELAGGIGTDTQYF
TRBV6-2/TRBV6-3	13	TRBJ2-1	CASVKLAGNEQFF
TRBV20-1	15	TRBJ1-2	CSAQATNRGGYGYTF
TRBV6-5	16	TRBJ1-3	CVSSYALTGTGNTIYF
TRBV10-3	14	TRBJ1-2	CAITTSQGIYGYTF
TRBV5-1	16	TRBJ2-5	CASSLELGRSRETQYF
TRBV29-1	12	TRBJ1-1	CSVVREVTEAFF
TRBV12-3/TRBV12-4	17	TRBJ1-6	CASSTEGGPSYNSPLHF
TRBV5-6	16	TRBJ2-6	CASSLGTISGANVLTF
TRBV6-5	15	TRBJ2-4	CASSYSKGAKNIQYF